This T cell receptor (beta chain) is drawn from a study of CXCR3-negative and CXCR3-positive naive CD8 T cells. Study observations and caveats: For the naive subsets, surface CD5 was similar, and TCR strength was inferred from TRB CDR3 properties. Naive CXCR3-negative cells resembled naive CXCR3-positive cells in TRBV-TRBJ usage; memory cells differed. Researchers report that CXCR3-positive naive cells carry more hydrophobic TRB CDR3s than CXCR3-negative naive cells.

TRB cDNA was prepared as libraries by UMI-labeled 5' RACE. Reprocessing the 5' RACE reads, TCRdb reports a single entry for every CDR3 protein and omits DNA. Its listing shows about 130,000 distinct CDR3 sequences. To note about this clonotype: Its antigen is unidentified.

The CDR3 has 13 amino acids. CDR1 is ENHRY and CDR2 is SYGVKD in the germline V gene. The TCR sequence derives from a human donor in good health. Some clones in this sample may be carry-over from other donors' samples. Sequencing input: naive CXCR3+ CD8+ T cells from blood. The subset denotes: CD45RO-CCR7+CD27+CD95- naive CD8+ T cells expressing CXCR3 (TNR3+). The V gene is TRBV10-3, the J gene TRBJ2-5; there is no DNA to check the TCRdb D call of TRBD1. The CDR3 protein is CATQGETGETQYF.